This T cell receptor (beta chain) was found in a study of shared clonotypes between healthy human individuals. Study conclusions and caveats: The study found about 5% of naive CD4 clonotypes shared across a handful of donors. Blood was the only sampled material, and tissue repertoires likely differ.

Of note for this clone: Antigen specificity is unknown.

The CDR3 length is 15 residues. Germline V CDR1 and CDR2: MNHEY, SMNVEV (reference sequence). V lost 2 bases and J 0 bases, leaving 11 bases between the germline ends. Genomic DNA of every subset was divided equally among multiple immunoSEQ plates. DNA at approximately 200 ng, about 30,000 T cell genomes, went into sorted-subset replicate PCRs. Clones were sequenced by immunoSEQ multiplex PCR, and TCRdb holds only the in-frame ones, with some missing. The table lists approximately 2.5 million clones, 93% of them singletons, with 0.36% in the top ten. This rearrangement joins TRBV27 to TRBJ2-7, with D tentatively TRBD1 (6 bases). Source material: naive CD4+ T cells from PBMCs. Regarding subset: CD45RA+ positively selected. The origin of this receptor is a man younger than 30 in good health. Some clones in this sample may be carry-over from other donors' samples. In DNA form, the CDR3 reads TGTGCCAGCAGTTTAGGTGCAGGGGCCTCCTACGAGCAGTACTTC. Protein: CASSLGAGASYEQYF.